This is a list of T cell receptor beta chains from one sample in a study of regulatory T cells in long-lasting Graves disease. TCRdb re-called the multiplex PCR reads with MiXCR, one entry per CDR3 protein. The repertoire holds 450,000 to 500,000 distinct CDR3 sequences, 15% to 20% seen once, with 10% to 15% in the top ten. The same specimen was also included in a second study, on T cells in Graves' hyperthyroidism and ophthalmopathy.

The sequencing here drew on peripheral blood mononuclear cells (PBMCs), taken at new diagnosis, from a patient treated with antithyroid drugs. These receptors all come from a man between 35 and 55 years old with Graves disease. CDR3s include the opening cysteine and the closing phenylalanine or tryptophan. Each record gives: V gene, D gene, J gene, clone size, CDR3 DNA, CDR3 protein. A D gene is named only where the DNA matches it firmly. Clone sizes are given selectively: once, few, many, or a class where the clone is expanded.

V gene: TRBV11-2
D gene: TRBD1
J gene: TRBJ2-7
clone size: many
CDR3 DNA: TGTGCCAGCTCTAAGGGACAGCTAAGAACCTACGAGCAGTACTTC
CDR3 protein: CASSKGQLRTYEQYF

V gene: TRBV28
D gene: TRBD2
J gene: TRBJ2-5
clone size: many
CDR3 DNA: TGTGCCAGCAGTCTACCGGGACTAGCGGGAGAGACCCAGTACTTC
CDR3 protein: CASSLPGLAGETQYF

V gene: TRBV4-2
D gene: NA
J gene: TRBJ2-3
clone size: many
CDR3 DNA: TGTGCCAGCAGCCAAGTTGAGCGGAGCACAGATACGCAGTATTTT
CDR3 protein: CASSQVERSTDTQYF

V gene: TRBV18
D gene: TRBD1
J gene: TRBJ1-1
clone size: many
CDR3 DNA: TGTGCCAGCTCGCGGGCTACAGGGGACACTGAAGCTTTCTTT
CDR3 protein: CASSRATGDTEAFF

V gene: TRBV27
D gene: TRBD2
J gene: TRBJ2-1
clone size: many
CDR3 DNA: TGTGCCAGCAGTCTCGGGACTAGCGGGAAGGTCGGGCGCAATGAGCAGTTCTTC
CDR3 protein: CASSLGTSGKVGRNEQFF

V gene: TRBV14
D gene: NA
J gene: TRBJ1-1
clone size: few
CDR3 DNA: TGTGCCAGCAGCCAAGTCCGGGGGGGCACTGAAGCTTTCTTT
CDR3 protein: CASSQVRGGTEAFF

V gene: TRBV5-1
D gene: TRBD1
J gene: TRBJ2-7
clone size: many
CDR3 DNA: TGTGCCAGCAGCTCCGGGACAGGGGCATACGAGCAGTACTTC
CDR3 protein: CASSSGTGAYEQYF

V gene: TRBV19
D gene: NA
J gene: TRBJ1-5
clone size: few
CDR3 DNA: TGTGCCAGTACGGATAGCAATCAGCCCCAGCATTTT
CDR3 protein: CASTDSNQPQHF

V gene: TRBV5-1
D gene: NA
J gene: TRBJ2-1
clone size: many
CDR3 DNA: TGCGCCAGCAGCTTGGGTACCTTCAATGAGCAGTTCTTC
CDR3 protein: CASSLGTFNEQFF

V gene: TRBV28
D gene: TRBD2
J gene: TRBJ2-1
clone size: many
CDR3 DNA: TGTGCCAGCAGCCACTTAGGACTAGCGGGAGGGTTTTCTGAGCAGTTCTTC
CDR3 protein: CASSHLGLAGGFSEQFF

V gene: TRBV2
D gene: TRBD2
J gene: TRBJ2-1
clone size: many
CDR3 DNA: TGTGCCAGCAGGGTAGCGGGAGGTTCCTACAATGAGCAGTTCTTC
CDR3 protein: CASRVAGGSYNEQFF

V gene: TRBV12-3/TRBV12-4
D gene: NA
J gene: TRBJ2-1
clone size: many
CDR3 DNA: TGTGCCAGCAGTCTCCCCACCCTCCTTAGCAATGAGCAGTTCTTC
CDR3 protein: CASSLPTLLSNEQFF

V gene: TRBV5-4
D gene: TRBD2
J gene: TRBJ2-7
clone size: many
CDR3 DNA: TGTGCCAGCAGCGCGGGACTAGCGGGATTCGACGAGCAGTACTTC
CDR3 protein: CASSAGLAGFDEQYF

V gene: TRBV10-3
D gene: TRBD2
J gene: TRBJ2-5
clone size: NA
CDR3 DNA: TGTGCCATCAGTCGCCGGACTAGCGGGAGAAGGGAGACCCAGTACTTC
CDR3 protein: CAISRRTSGRRETQYF

V gene: TRBV2
D gene: TRBD2
J gene: TRBJ2-1
clone size: NA
CDR3 DNA: TGTGCCAGCACCCACCGGGGGCTAGCGGGACTTCAGTTCTTC
CDR3 protein: CASTHRGLAGLQFF

V gene: TRBV20-1
D gene: NA
J gene: TRBJ2-1
clone size: many
CDR3 DNA: TGCAGTGCTAGAGATGTGCGCAATGAGCAGTTCTTC
CDR3 protein: CSARDVRNEQFF

V gene: TRBV2
D gene: TRBD1
J gene: TRBJ2-1
clone size: many
CDR3 DNA: TGTGCCAGCAGTGTGACAGGGTCCTACAATGAGCAGTTCTTC
CDR3 protein: CASSVTGSYNEQFF

V gene: TRBV27
D gene: NA
J gene: TRBJ2-4
clone size: many
CDR3 DNA: TGTGCCAGCAGTCCAGGACATGGCAAAAACATTCAGTACTTC
CDR3 protein: CASSPGHGKNIQYF

V gene: TRBV29-1
D gene: NA
J gene: TRBJ2-3
clone size: many
CDR3 DNA: TGCAGCGTTGCGGGGTTCACAGATACGCAGTATTTT
CDR3 protein: CSVAGFTDTQYF

V gene: TRBV11-2
D gene: NA
J gene: TRBJ2-7
clone size: many
CDR3 DNA: TGTGCCAGCAGCTTAGGTTTGGCACTCTACGAGCAGTACTTC
CDR3 protein: CASSLGLALYEQYF

V gene: TRBV6-1
D gene: TRBD1
J gene: TRBJ1-6
clone size: few
CDR3 DNA: TGTGCCAGCAGTAACCTCGGACAGGGTTATAATTCACCCCTCCACTTT
CDR3 protein: CASSNLGQGYNSPLHF

V gene: TRBV20-1
D gene: TRBD2
J gene: TRBJ2-1
clone size: NA
CDR3 DNA: TGCAGTGCTAGAGGGCAGCGGACTAGCGGGAGTGCCTACAATGAGCAGTTCTTC
CDR3 protein: CSARGQRTSGSAYNEQFF

V gene: TRBV24-1
D gene: TRBD1
J gene: TRBJ2-1
clone size: few
CDR3 DNA: TGTGCCACCAGTGACCCGACAGGGGTAGGCCATGAGCAGTTCTTC
CDR3 protein: CATSDPTGVGHEQFF

V gene: TRBV24-1
D gene: TRBD2
J gene: TRBJ2-1
clone size: many
CDR3 DNA: TGTGCCACCAGTGATTCCGGGACTAGCATGATGGGGCAGTTCTTC
CDR3 protein: CATSDSGTSMMGQFF

V gene: TRBV20-1
D gene: NA
J gene: TRBJ1-2
clone size: NA
CDR3 DNA: TGCAGTGCTCCGCTACTACTTAACTATGGCTACACCTTC
CDR3 protein: CSAPLLLNYGYTF

V gene: TRBV6-5
D gene: TRBD1
J gene: TRBJ1-5
clone size: NA
CDR3 DNA: TGTGCCAGCAGTTACAGGGCAGGGGGTGGAAATCAGCCCCAGCATTTT
CDR3 protein: CASSYRAGGGNQPQHF

V gene: TRBV2
D gene: TRBD1
J gene: TRBJ2-2
clone size: many
CDR3 DNA: TGTGCCAGTGGGATCCAGACAGGGGAGAACACCGGGGAGCTGTTTTTT
CDR3 protein: CASGIQTGENTGELFF

V gene: TRBV18
D gene: NA
J gene: TRBJ2-6
clone size: NA
CDR3 DNA: TGTGCCAGCTCACGGCCACTTCCTGGGGCCAACGTCCTGACTTTC
CDR3 protein: CASSRPLPGANVLTF

V gene: TRBV7-2
D gene: NA
J gene: TRBJ2-1
clone size: many
CDR3 DNA: TGTGCCAGCAGCTTGCGGGACTTCAATGAGCAGTTCTTC
CDR3 protein: CASSLRDFNEQFF

V gene: TRBV29-1
D gene: NA
J gene: TRBJ1-2
clone size: NA
CDR3 DNA: TGCAGCGGGGAACAGGGAATGAGGGGCTACACCTTC
CDR3 protein: CSGEQGMRGYTF

V gene: TRBV6-1
D gene: NA
J gene: TRBJ2-7
clone size: NA
CDR3 DNA: TGTGCCAGCAATGGGGCATCCTACGAGCAGTACTTC
CDR3 protein: CASNGASYEQYF

V gene: TRBV6-1
D gene: NA
J gene: TRBJ1-1
clone size: few
CDR3 DNA: TGTGCCAGCAGTGAAACGAGACATGCGAACACTGAAGCTTTCTTT
CDR3 protein: CASSETRHANTEAFF

V gene: TRBV28
D gene: NA
J gene: TRBJ2-7
clone size: few
CDR3 DNA: TGTGCCAGCAGTTTAACTAACCCATACGAGCAGTACTTC
CDR3 protein: CASSLTNPYEQYF

V gene: TRBV12-3/TRBV12-4
D gene: NA
J gene: TRBJ2-6
clone size: few
CDR3 DNA: TGTGCCAGCAGTTTAACGGCTGGGGCCAACGTCCTGACTTTC
CDR3 protein: CASSLTAGANVLTF

V gene: TRBV28
D gene: NA
J gene: TRBJ2-2
clone size: many
CDR3 DNA: TGTGCCAGCAAAAGGACCGGAGGGCAAGGGGCCACCGGGGAGCTGTTTTTT
CDR3 protein: CASKRTGGQGATGELFF

V gene: TRBV2
D gene: NA
J gene: TRBJ1-1
clone size: many
CDR3 DNA: TGTGCCAGCAGTGGCCCAACGGCTAAGAACACTGAAGCTTTCTTT
CDR3 protein: CASSGPTAKNTEAFF

V gene: TRBV5-1
D gene: TRBD1
J gene: TRBJ2-1
clone size: few
CDR3 DNA: TGCGCCAGCAGCGACCGGGACAGGGGGCCCTCCTACAATGAGCAGTTCTTC
CDR3 protein: CASSDRDRGPSYNEQFF

V gene: TRBV29-1
D gene: TRBD1
J gene: TRBJ2-1
clone size: many
CDR3 DNA: TGCAGCGTTTACAGGGGCTCCTACAATGAGCAGTTCTTC
CDR3 protein: CSVYRGSYNEQFF

V gene: TRBV11-2
D gene: NA
J gene: TRBJ2-2
clone size: many
CDR3 DNA: TGTGCCAGCAGCTGGGGGGGAGGGGGGATCGGGGAGCTGTTTTTT
CDR3 protein: CASSWGGGGIGELFF

V gene: TRBV4-2
D gene: NA
J gene: TRBJ1-2
clone size: NA
CDR3 DNA: TGTGCCAGCAGCCAAGGGGGCGATTATGGCTACACCTTC
CDR3 protein: CASSQGGDYGYTF

V gene: TRBV12-3/TRBV12-4
D gene: NA
J gene: TRBJ2-7
clone size: many
CDR3 DNA: TGTGCCAGCAGTTTGAGTTCACCCTACGAGCAGTACTTC
CDR3 protein: CASSLSSPYEQYF

V gene: TRBV5-1
D gene: TRBD2
J gene: TRBJ2-2
clone size: many
CDR3 DNA: TGCGCCAGCAGCTTTCGGACTAGCGGGAACACCGGGGAGCTGTTTTTT
CDR3 protein: CASSFRTSGNTGELFF

V gene: TRBV5-1
D gene: TRBD2
J gene: TRBJ2-1
clone size: NA
CDR3 DNA: TGCGCCAGCAGACTAGCGGAGATCTACAATGAGCAGTTCTTC
CDR3 protein: CASRLAEIYNEQFF

V gene: TRBV2
D gene: NA
J gene: TRBJ2-1
clone size: many
CDR3 DNA: TGTGCCAGCCAGGGTACGCGGAATGAGCAGTTCTTC
CDR3 protein: CASQGTRNEQFF

V gene: TRBV20-1
D gene: NA
J gene: TRBJ2-7
clone size: many
CDR3 DNA: TGCAGTGCTCCTCATTCTCGGGAGCAGTACTTC
CDR3 protein: CSAPHSREQYF

V gene: TRBV15
D gene: TRBD2
J gene: TRBJ2-1
clone size: few
CDR3 DNA: TGTGCCACCAGCAGGGGACTGTCACTAGCGGGAGAGGTTGAGCAGTTCTTC
CDR3 protein: CATSRGLSLAGEVEQFF

V gene: TRBV2
D gene: TRBD1
J gene: TRBJ2-5
clone size: NA
CDR3 DNA: TGTGCCAGCAGTGTCGCGACAGGGGGCGGACTAGTGGAGACCCAGTACTTC
CDR3 protein: CASSVATGGGLVETQYF

V gene: TRBV15
D gene: NA
J gene: TRBJ2-7
clone size: many
CDR3 DNA: TGTGCCACCCGTTCTGCTGGCAGGGGGGTTTACGAGCAGTACTTC
CDR3 protein: CATRSAGRGVYEQYF

V gene: TRBV29-1
D gene: TRBD2
J gene: TRBJ2-5
clone size: NA
CDR3 DNA: TGCAGCGTTACTCCGGGACTAGCGAACCAAGAGACCCAGTACTTC
CDR3 protein: CSVTPGLANQETQYF

V gene: TRBV7-2
D gene: TRBD2
J gene: TRBJ2-1
clone size: once
CDR3 DNA: TGTGCCAGCAGCCAAACTAGCGGGAGTTTTAATGAGCAGTTCTTC
CDR3 protein: CASSQTSGSFNEQFF

V gene: TRBV12-5
D gene: TRBD1
J gene: TRBJ2-7
clone size: few
CDR3 DNA: TGTGCTAGTGGTTTGGTACTCGGTTCAGGGGGCCGTTACGAGCAGTACTTC
CDR3 protein: CASGLVLGSGGRYEQYF

V gene: TRBV19
D gene: NA
J gene: TRBJ2-5
clone size: NA
CDR3 DNA: TGTGCCAGTGGTACTAATCAAGAGACCCAGTACTTC
CDR3 protein: CASGTNQETQYF

V gene: TRBV28
D gene: NA
J gene: TRBJ2-7
clone size: many
CDR3 DNA: TGTGCCAGCAGTGTACCGGGACTGAGCTCCTACGAGCAGTACTTC
CDR3 protein: CASSVPGLSSYEQYF

V gene: TRBV7-9
D gene: NA
J gene: TRBJ2-3
clone size: NA
CDR3 DNA: TGTGCCAGCAGCTTAGTTGGGGGGTTTGGCACAGATACGCAGTATTTT
CDR3 protein: CASSLVGGFGTDTQYF

V gene: TRBV3-1
D gene: TRBD2
J gene: TRBJ2-3
clone size: many
CDR3 DNA: TGTGCCAGCAGCCAAGGGACTAGCATCACAGATACGCAGTATTTT
CDR3 protein: CASSQGTSITDTQYF